These 30 T cell receptor beta chains were all obtained from the same sample, sequenced in a study of vaccination and CD4 T cells after COVID-19. Treatment noted: roughly 10-day PBMC culture with coronavirus spike peptide pools or control peptides (ViraFEST assay). Sequencing of the DNA from cultured CD4+ T cells was carried out with the Oncomine TCR Beta short-read assay. TCRdb processed the PCR reads anew with MiXCR; each CDR3 protein has one entry. The sample has under 20,000 distinct CDR3 sequences, around three fifths seen once. Their specific antigens are unknown. Source material: CD4+ T cells from blood, cultured in vitro. All receptors derive from a human donor who had recovered from COVID-19.

This clonotype is labeled medium-sized. The chain couples TRBV20-1 to TRBJ2-5, with no clear D. Trimming removed 6 bases from V and 5 bases from J, with 16 bases in between. This CDR3 has 13 residues. In germline, CDR1 is DFQATT, CDR2 SNEGSKA (reference sequence). CDR3 sequence: CSAPGPGKETQYF. The CDR3 nucleotides are TGCAGTGCCCCCGGGCCAGGAAAGGAGACCCAGTACTTC.

The chain joins TRBV20-1 to TRBJ2-2; D unresolved. Trimming removed 3 bases at V and 3 bases at J, with 8 bases between. Germline CDR1 is DFQATT and CDR2 is SNEGSKA (reference sequence). The CDR3 runs to 13 residues. The CDR3 loop reads CSASLSYTGELFF. CDR3 DNA: TGCAGTGCTAGCTTATCCTACACCGGGGAGCTGTTTTTT.

This chain links TRBV30 with TRBJ1-2; TRBD1 matches at 12 bases. The CDR3 is made up of 17 amino acids. The V segment lost 5 bases and the J segment 4 bases; nucleotides outside the gene matches: 14. CDR1 and CDR2 from the germline V gene are GTSNPN and SVGIG (reference sequence). CDR3 in amino acids: CAWSKSGQGAILYGYTF. The CDR3 DNA reads as TGTGCCTGGTCAAAATCGGGACAGGGGGCGATCCTCTATGGCTACACCTTC.

V and J are TRBV5-1 and TRBJ1-1, with D possibly matching TRBD1 (5 bases). This CDR3 contains 11 residues. The V end lost 1 base, the J end lost 9 bases, and 7 bases lay between the germline ends. Germline V gene lookup returns CDR1 SGHRS and CDR2 YFSETQ. CDR3 coding DNA: TGCGCCAGCAGCTTGAAGGGGAAAGCTTTCTTT. It is translated as CASSLKGKAFF.

CDR3 coding DNA: TGTGCCAGCTCATCTGGACTAGCGATAACGCAGTATTTT. Amino acids: CASSSGLAITQYF. The chain employs TRBV18 and TRBJ2-3; TRBD2 matches at 9 bases. With V trimmed by 5 bases and J by 9 bases, 6 bases remained unmatched. Per the germline V gene, CDR1 is KGHSH and CDR2 is LQKENI. CDR3 size: 13 residues.

In its sample, this clonotype was seen a few times. The chain carries TRBV12-3 or TRBV12-4 and TRBJ1-2; D unresolved. V lost 2 bases and J 8 bases, leaving 12 bases between the germline ends. The CDR3 spans 13 residues. CDR3 residues: CASSLRLAEGYTF. CDR3 sequence (DNA): TGTGCCAGCAGTTTAAGGCTCGCCGAGGGCTACACCTTC.

The chain joins TRBV7-2 to TRBJ2-1; 12 positions agree with TRBD2. CDR1 is SGHTA, CDR2 FQGNSA, per germline. V was pared by 1 base and J by 7 bases, with 17 bases of the junction left unmatched. The CDR3 is 20 amino acids. CDR3 loop: CASSLEGASGRALNVNEQFF. The CDR3 region has the DNA TGTGCCAGCAGCTTAGAGGGCGCTAGCGGGAGGGCCTTAAACGTTAATGAGCAGTTCTTC.

The CDR3 loop reads CAIRAELLNIQYF. CDR3 in DNA: TGTGCCATCAGAGCGGAGTTACTAAACATTCAGTACTTC. V usage is TRBV10-3 and J usage is TRBJ2-4, with D perhaps matching TRBD2 (5 bases). CDR1 ENHRY and CDR2 SYGVKD come from the germline V gene. This CDR3 is built from 13 residues. The V gene lost 6 bases and the J gene lost 6 bases, with 12 bases spanning the gap.

The chain recombines TRBV30 with TRBJ1-6; D remains unclear. Per the germline V gene, CDR1 is GTSNPN and CDR2 is SVGIG (reference sequence). The CDR3 is 11 residues long. V was trimmed by 1 base and J by 6 bases, leaving 1 base between them. The CDR3 sequence: CAWSANSPLHF. In DNA, the CDR3 is TGTGCCTGGAGTGCTAATTCACCCCTCCACTTT.

J is TRBJ2-1 and V is TRBV12-3 or TRBV12-4; 11 positions match TRBD2. J lost 4 bases, V lost 5 bases, and 4 bases had no gene match. CDR3 length equals 15 residues. CDR3 region: CASSRLAGSYNEQFF. The DNA of the CDR3 is TGTGCCAGCAGTCGACTAGCGGGATCGTACAATGAGCAGTTCTTC.

This rearrangement joins TRBV18 to TRBJ1-1; D not resolved. Trimming pared 0 bases from V and 14 bases from J, leaving 19 bases between. Germline lookup yields CDR1 KGHSH and CDR2 LQKENI. The CDR3 has 14 residues. The CDR3 here is CASSPPSGYMKLFF. For the CDR3, the DNA is TGTGCCAGCTCACCACCTTCAGGCTATATGAAGCTGTTCTTT. Together with reference TRBV18 and TRBJ1-1, the CDR3 gives the full variable domain: NAGVMQNPRHLVRRRGQEARLRCSPMKGHSHVYWYRQLPEEGLKFMVYLQKENIIDESGMPKERFSAEFPKEGPSILRIQQVVRGDSAAYFCASSPPSGYMKLFFGQGTRLTVV.

The V gene is TRBV28, the J gene TRBJ1-1; no firm D call. The CDR3 covers 14 residues. V lost 6 bases and J lost 3, with 14 bases in between. Germline CDR1 and CDR2: MDHEN and SYDVKM. Written as DNA, the CDR3 is TGTGCCAGCAGAGTGGGCCAGGCCTACACTGAAGCTTTCTTT. It codes for CASRVGQAYTEAFF.

The chain couples TRBV11-1 to TRBJ1-1; D unresolved. From germline, CDR1 is SGHAT and CDR2 FQDESV (reference sequence). V shed 0 bases and J shed 4 bases, with 9 bases lying between them. This CDR3 is 14 amino acids long. CDR3 DNA sequence: TGTGCCAGCAGCTTAGCGCGAGCAGTCACTGAAGCTTTCTTT. Translating it yields CASSLARAVTEAFF.

The rearrangement joins TRBV7-8 to TRBJ2-5; D possibly corresponds to TRBD1 (5 bases). This CDR3 is built from 13 residues. Germline V gives CDR1 SGHVS, CDR2 FQNEAQ. Trimming took off 7 bases at V and 3 bases at J, with 12 bases between the two ends. The CDR3 is CASNRQLEETQYF. CDR3 nucleotides: TGTGCCAGCAACCGACAGCTTGAAGAGACCCAGTACTTC.

The genes are TRBV29-1 and TRBJ1-5; TRBD1 matches at 7 bases. CDR1 is SQVTM and CDR2 is ANQGSEA in the germline V gene. V lost 4 bases and J lost 0; bases outside the gene matches: 3. The CDR3 has 14 residues. The CDR3 sequence: CSVGAGGSNQPQHF. DNA of the CDR3: TGCAGCGTTGGTGCAGGGGGTAGCAATCAGCCCCAGCATTTT.

CDR3: CASGNLAESSYEQYF. CDR3 coding DNA: TGTGCCAGCGGGAATCTAGCGGAAAGTTCCTACGAGCAGTACTTC. The genes are TRBV27 and TRBJ2-7; 7 bases are shared with TRBD2. This CDR3 region has 15 residues. The germline gives CDR1 MNHEY, CDR2 SMNVEV (reference sequence). V shed 8 bases, J shed 1 base, and the junction held 11 bases outside the gene matches.

This clonotype was seen more than once but under ten times. The rearrangement links TRBV20-1 to TRBJ2-2; D is unclear. The germline V gene has CDR1 DFQATT and CDR2 SNEGSKA (reference sequence). The CDR3 totals 13 residues. V was cut by 5 bases and J by 5 bases, with 12 bases left in between. This CDR3 reads CSASHATTGELFF. The CDR3 nucleotides read TGCAGTGCTTCCCACGCCACGACCGGGGAGCTGTTTTTT.

This CDR3 is CSVDEAGITDTQYF. CDR3 coding DNA: TGCAGCGTTGATGAAGCGGGCATCACAGATACGCAGTATTTT. V and J are TRBV29-1 and TRBJ2-3; a possible D gene is TRBD2 (6 bases). From germline, CDR1 is SQVTM and CDR2 ANQGSEA. Trimming pared 3 bases from V and 2 bases from J, leaving 12 bases between. This CDR3 contains 14 residues.

This chain connects TRBV19 to TRBJ2-3, with D possibly being TRBD1 or TRBD2 (5 bases each). The CDR3 is 16 residues long. The germline V and J ends were trimmed by 3 bases and 0 bases, with 13 bases remaining between them. CDR1 is LNHDA, CDR2 SQIVND, per germline (reference sequence). The CDR3 here is CASSIGADTSTDTQYF. The CDR3 DNA reads as TGTGCCAGTAGTATCGGGGCAGATACTAGCACAGATACGCAGTATTTT.

About this clonotype itself: One end of the junction does not line up with germline, which may come from a read error. The V gene is TRBV27, the J gene TRBJ1-2; unclear D gene. Per the germline V gene, CDR1 is MNHEY and CDR2 is SMNVEV (reference sequence). This CDR3 region has 15 residues. The CDR3 region is CVSSRQVSNNYGYTF. The CDR3 DNA is TGTGTCAGCAGTCGACAAGTATCTAATAACTATGGCTACACCTTC.

This rearrangement joins TRBV5-5 to TRBJ1-6; a weak D match, TRBD1 (6 bases). The CDR3 sequence is 17 residues long. The V end lost 1 base, the J end lost 6 bases, and 17 bases lay between the germline ends. Per germline, CDR1 SGHKS and CDR2 YYEKEE (reference sequence). The CDR3 here is CASSLRGASLTNSPLHF. CDR3 in DNA: TGTGCCAGCAGCTTGCGGGGGGCATCCCTCACTAATTCACCCCTCCACTTT.

In its sample, this clonotype was seen a few times. The genes are TRBV5-4 and TRBJ1-2, with D possibly matching TRBD1 (5 bases). Trimming took 3 bases from V and 2 from J, leaving 17 bases between them. Germline-derived CDR1 and CDR2 are SGHNT and YYREEE (reference sequence). This CDR3 comprises 16 residues. The CDR3 region has the DNA TGTGCCAGCAGCTCGGGGGGAGGAGAATTAAACTATGGCTACACCTTC. It yields the protein CASSSGGGELNYGYTF.

This clonotype showed up just a few times. The chain uses TRBV20-1 and TRBJ2-7; 7 bases line up with TRBD2. The CDR3 covers 12 residues. The J segment lost 6 bases and the V segment lost 6 bases, leaving 8 bases of the junction unmatched. CDR1 and CDR2 from the germline V gene are DFQATT and SNEGSKA (reference sequence). CDR3 protein: CSAFGRFGEQYF. For the CDR3, the DNA is TGCAGTGCCTTCGGGAGGTTCGGCGAGCAGTACTTC.

This clonotype has only one observation. V gene TRBV28 combines with J gene TRBJ1-1; 7 bases are a match to TRBD1. After removal of 1 base from V and 5 bases from J, the junction contained 4 bases not matched to a gene. CDR3 length equals 14 residues. Germline-derived CDR1 and CDR2 are MDHEN and SYDVKM. The CDR3 region is CASSLYRGETEAFF. The CDR3 nucleotides read TGTGCCAGCAGTTTATACAGGGGAGAGACTGAAGCTTTCTTT.

The chain couples TRBV11-3 to TRBJ2-1; D may correspond to TRBD1 or TRBD2 (6 bases each). Germline V gives CDR1 SGHNT, CDR2 YENEEA. The CDR3 extends over 19 amino acids. The germline V and J ends were trimmed by 5 bases and 2 bases, with 25 bases remaining between them. The DNA of the CDR3 is TGTGCCAGCAGCCCCCGGGGAAGGGGGAGGTCGCCCGCCTACAATGAGCAGTTCTTC. Its translation is CASSPRGRGRSPAYNEQFF.

V gene TRBV6-1 combines with J gene TRBJ1-2; D is unclear. This CDR3 spans 14 amino acids. Trimming left V 1 base short and J 1 base short, with 7 bases between. Germline V gene data show CDR1 as MNHNS and CDR2 as SASEGT. In nucleotides, the CDR3 is TGTGCCAGCAGTGAAGGAGGAAGTAACTATGGCTACACCTTC. It codes for CASSEGGSNYGYTF.

V is TRBV12-3 or TRBV12-4 and J is TRBJ1-5; a possible D gene is TRBD1 (6 bases). V was shortened by 1 base and J by 2 bases, with 9 bases between the two germline ends. The CDR3 has 15 amino acids. The DNA for the CDR3 is TGTGCCAGCAGTTTAGGGTCAGGGGGCAATCAGCCCCAGCATTTT. This encodes CASSLGSGGNQPQHF.

The chain is built from TRBV12-3 or TRBV12-4 and TRBJ1-1; unclear D gene. Trimming removed 3 bases from V and 3 bases from J, with 8 bases in between. CDR3 size: 13 residues. In DNA form, the CDR3 reads TGTGCCAGCAGTTTTACTACAGACACTGAAGCTTTCTTT. Translated, it gives CASSFTTDTEAFF.

The J gene is TRBJ1-3, the V gene TRBV20-1; 7 bases align to TRBD1. Germline V gives CDR1 DFQATT, CDR2 SNEGSKA (reference sequence). Trimming removed 3 bases from V and 3 bases from J; junction bases left unmatched: 2. The CDR3 spans 13 residues. CDR3 in DNA: TGCAGTGCTAGTGGGACAGTTGGAAACACCATATATTTT. The encoded protein is CSASGTVGNTIYF.

This clonotype was detected only a few times. This chain links TRBV19 with TRBJ2-1, with 9 bases matching TRBD2. Per the germline V gene, CDR1 is LNHDA and CDR2 is SQIVND (reference sequence). V shed 3 bases, J shed 8 bases, and the junction held 5 bases outside the gene matches. This CDR3 has 14 amino acids. The DNA of the CDR3 is TGTGCCAGTAGTATTGGCGGGAGGGGCGATGAGCAGTTCTTC. Protein product: CASSIGGRGDEQFF.